This T cell receptor (beta chain) was identified in a study of T cell repertoires in cytomegalovirus infection. About the study: Through public TCR beta signatures, both CMV infection and matching HLA type were indicated. Study observations and caveats: Carriage of CMV together with the relevant HLA was identifiable through cumulative public TCR beta family frequency. Predominance within the ex vivo response was attributable to HLA-C-restricted CMV-specific TCR beta clonotypes.

In regard to this clonotype: Its antigen is unknown.

TCRdb recomputed calls from the reads with MiXCR, one row per CDR3 protein. This table has 200,000 to 300,000 distinct CDR3 sequences, roughly 13% appearing once. Source material: PBMCs. The sequence was collected from a human donor in good health (CMV status not recorded). Some clones in this sample may be carry-over from other donors' samples.

The chain's CDR3 is CSVARRRGSSYEQYF. The CDR3 DNA reads as TGCAGCGTTGCGAGAAGGCGGGGGAGCTCCTACGAGCAGTACTTC. The V and J genes are TRBV29-1 and TRBJ2-7; the match to TRBD2 covers 7 bases. The germline gives CDR1 SQVTM, CDR2 ANQGSEA. With 4 bases clipped from V and 0 bases from J, the junction kept 9 bases outside the gene matches. The CDR3 has 15 residues.